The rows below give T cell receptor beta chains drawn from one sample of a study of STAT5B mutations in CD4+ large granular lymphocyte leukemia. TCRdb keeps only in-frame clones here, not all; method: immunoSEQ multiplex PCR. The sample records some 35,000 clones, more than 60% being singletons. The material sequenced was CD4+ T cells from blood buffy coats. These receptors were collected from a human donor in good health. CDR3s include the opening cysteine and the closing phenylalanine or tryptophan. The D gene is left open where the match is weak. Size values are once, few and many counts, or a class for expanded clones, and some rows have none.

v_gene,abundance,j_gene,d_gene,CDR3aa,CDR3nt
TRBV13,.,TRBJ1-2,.,CASSLIRATNYGYTF,TGTGCCAGCAGCTTAATCCGGGCCACTAACTATGGCTACACCTTC
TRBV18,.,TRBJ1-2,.,CASSSGGGSTSGYTF,TGTGCCAGCTCATCGGGTGGGGGGTCGACGTCCGGCTACACCTTC
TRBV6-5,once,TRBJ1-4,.,CASSYSGGLNEKLFF,TGTGCCAGCAGTTACTCCGGGGGCCTTAATGAAAAACTGTTTTTT
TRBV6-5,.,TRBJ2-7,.,CASSYAGGDYEQYF,TGTGCCAGCAGTTACGCCGGGGGAGACTACGAGCAGTACTTC
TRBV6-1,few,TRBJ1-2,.,CASSEGVGGSYGYTF,TGTGCCAGCAGTGAAGGAGTCGGGGGCTCCTATGGCTACACCTTC
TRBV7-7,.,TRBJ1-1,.,CASSRDPNTEAFF,TGTGCCAGCAGCCGGGACCCGAACACTGAAGCTTTCTTT
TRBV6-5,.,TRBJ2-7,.,CASSYSPGGAAYEQYF,TGTGCCAGCAGTTACTCCCCCGGAGGCGCCGCCTACGAGCAGTACTTC
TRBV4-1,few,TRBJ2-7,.,CASSLLPLHSYEQYF,TGCGCCAGCAGCCTCTTACCCCTTCATTCCTACGAGCAGTACTTC
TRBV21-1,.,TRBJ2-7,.,CASSTRQVEYEQYF,TGTGCCAGCAGCACCAGGCAGGTAGAGTACGAGCAGTACTTC
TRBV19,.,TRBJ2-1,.,CASSQLGPGPYNEQFF,TGTGCCAGTAGCCAGCTAGGACCGGGGCCCTACAATGAGCAGTTCTTC
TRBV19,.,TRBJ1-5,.,CATSGTVNQPQHF,TGTGCCACCTCAGGGACTGTTAATCAGCCCCAGCATTTT
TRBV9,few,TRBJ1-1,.,CASSVAKGRFEDEAFF,TGTGCCAGCAGCGTAGCTAAGGGGAGATTTGAGGATGAAGCTTTCTTT
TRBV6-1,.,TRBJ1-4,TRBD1,CASSERDRGQITNEKLFF,TGTGCCAGCAGTGAACGGGACAGGGGGCAGATTACTAATGAAAAACTGTTTTTT
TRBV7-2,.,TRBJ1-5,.,CASSLASQAGVQPQHF,TGTGCCAGCAGCTTAGCCTCCCAGGCCGGGGTCCAGCCCCAGCATTTT
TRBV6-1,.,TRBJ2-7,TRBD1,CASRETGLYEQYF,TGTGCCAGCAGGGAGACAGGGCTCTACGAGCAGTACTTC
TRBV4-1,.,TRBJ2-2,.,CASSQDRMGLGGTGELFF,TGCGCCAGCAGCCAAGATAGGATGGGGCTCGGGGGCACCGGGGAGCTGTTTTTT
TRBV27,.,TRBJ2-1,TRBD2,CASTSPFPGLASYNEQFF,TGTGCCAGCACCTCTCCCTTCCCGGGACTAGCGTCATACAATGAGCAGTTCTTC
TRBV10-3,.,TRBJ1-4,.,CAISERPDANEKLFF,TGTGCCATCAGTGAGCGGCCGGACGCTAATGAAAAACTGTTTTTT
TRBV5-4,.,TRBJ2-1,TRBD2,CASSSGGTDSYNEQFF,TGTGCCAGCAGCTCCGGGGGGACCGACTCCTACAATGAGCAGTTCTTC
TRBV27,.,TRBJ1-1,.,CASSLGQLRARGTEAFF,TGTGCCAGCAGTTTAGGGCAGCTTAGGGCAAGGGGCACTGAAGCTTTCTTT
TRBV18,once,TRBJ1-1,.,CASSPIREVEEAFF,TGTGCCAGCTCACCAATCAGGGAAGTCGAAGAAGCTTTCTTT
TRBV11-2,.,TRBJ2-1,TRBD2,CASSPPGLAGYNEQFF,TGTGCCAGCAGCCCCCCGGGACTAGCGGGTTACAATGAGCAGTTCTTC